These 6 T cell receptor beta chains originate from one sample sequenced in a study of blood T cells in healthy people across ages. Combining a sample-barcoded 5' primer with a J-beta primer mix, a second PCR ran for about 7 to 11 cycles. TCRdb re-analysed the 5' RACE reads in MiXCR, keeping a single row per CDR3 protein. The table lists 1,100,000 or so distinct CDR3 sequences, under 55% of them singletons. Input material: blood. The receptors were gathered from a woman in her fifties or sixties in good health.

The chain uses TRBV4-2 and TRBJ2-1, with D possibly TRBD2 on 5 matching bases. Germline-derived CDR1 and CDR2 are LGHNA and YNFKEQ. The V and J ends lost 0 bases and 9 bases respectively, with 12 bases between them. The CDR3 totals 14 residues. The chain's CDR3 is CASSQDALEGEQFF. Written as DNA, the CDR3 is TGTGCCAGCAGCCAAGATGCCCTAGAGGGTGAGCAGTTCTTC.

The J gene is TRBJ2-5, the V gene TRBV3-1, with D perhaps TRBD1 (7 bases). V lost 2 bases to trimming and J lost 2 bases, with 12 bases between them. CDR1 and CDR2 (germline): LGHDT, YNNKEL (reference sequence). The CDR3 has 15 residues. The CDR3 bases are TGTGCCAGCAGCCAAAGGGGGGACAGTCAAGAGACCCAGTACTTC. It specifies CASSQRGDSQETQYF.

Comment on this clonotype: Sequence at one end of the junction differs from germline and may be a read error. The V and J genes are TRBV10-3 and TRBJ2-7; D call uncertain. In germline, CDR1 is ENHRY, CDR2 SYGVKD. The CDR3 sequence is 14 residues long. This CDR3 reads CTISVGTVSYEQYF. The DNA for the CDR3 is TGTACCATCAGTGTAGGCACTGTCTCCTACGAGCAGTACTTC.

V and J are TRBV6-6 and TRBJ2-4, with TRBD1 matching 9 bases. The DNA end is a closer match to TRBJ2-7, so the J assignment may be wrong. The V gene's germline CDR1 is MNHNY and CDR2 SVGAGI (reference sequence). The CDR3 contains 14 residues. CDR3 amino acids: CASLRGQGMYEQYF. The CDR3 DNA reads as TGTGCCAGCCTCCGGGGACAGGGAATGTACGAGCAGTACTTC.

The chain uses TRBV7-6 and TRBJ2-3, with 9 positions matching TRBD2. The J segment lost 2 bases and the V segment lost 1 base, leaving 4 bases of the junction unmatched. CDR1 and CDR2 (germline): SGHVS, FNYEAQ. CDR3 size: 16 residues. This CDR3 is CASSLGAGGVTDTQYF. CDR3 sequence (DNA): TGTGCCAGCAGCTTAGGTGCGGGAGGGGTCACAGATACGCAGTATTTT.

This clonotype turned up a few times. The chain links TRBV20-1 to TRBJ2-3; D is ambiguous. Trimming removed 6 bases from V and 3 bases from J, with 16 bases in between. Germline CDR1 DFQATT, CDR2 SNEGSKA (reference sequence). The CDR3 length is 14 residues. The CDR3 region has the DNA TGCAGTGCGGCCCCGCCTACTACTACAGATACGCAGTATTTT. This sequence encodes CSAAPPTTTDTQYF.